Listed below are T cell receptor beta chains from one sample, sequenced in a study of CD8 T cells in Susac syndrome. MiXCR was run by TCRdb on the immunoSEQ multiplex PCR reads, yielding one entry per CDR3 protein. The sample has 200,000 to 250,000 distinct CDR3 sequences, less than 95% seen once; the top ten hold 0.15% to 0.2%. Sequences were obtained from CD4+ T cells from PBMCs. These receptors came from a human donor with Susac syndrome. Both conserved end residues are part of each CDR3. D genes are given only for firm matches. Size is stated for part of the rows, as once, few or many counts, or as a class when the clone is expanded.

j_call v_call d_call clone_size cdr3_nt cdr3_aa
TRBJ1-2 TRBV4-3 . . TGCGCCAGCAGCCTCAACCCGGGGGATGGCTACACCTTC CASSLNPGDGYTF
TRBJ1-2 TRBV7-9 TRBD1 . TGTGCCAGCAGCTCCCCGGGACAGGGACGCTATGGCTACACCTTC CASSSPGQGRYGYTF
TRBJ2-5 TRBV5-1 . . TGCGCCAGCAGCTTGCGGATGGGTCCGAAAGAGACCCAGTACTTC CASSLRMGPKETQYF
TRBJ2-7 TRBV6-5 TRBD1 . TGTGCCAGCAGTTACCCGGGACAGGGATCCTACGAGCAGTACTTC CASSYPGQGSYEQYF
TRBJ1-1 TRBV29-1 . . TGCAGCGTTGGAACCGACACTGAAGCTTTCTTT CSVGTDTEAFF
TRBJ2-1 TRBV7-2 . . TGTGCCAGCAGCCTAGTCTGGGCGGAAAACAATGAGCAGTTCTTC CASSLVWAENNEQFF
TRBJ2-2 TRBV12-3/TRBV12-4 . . TGTGCCAGCAGTTTAATAAGGGGGACCGGGGAGCTGTTTTTT CASSLIRGTGELFF
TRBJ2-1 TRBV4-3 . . TGCGCCAGCAGCCGGGACATCGGGTCGAATGAGCAGTTCTTC CASSRDIGSNEQFF
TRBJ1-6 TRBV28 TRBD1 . TGTGCCAGCAGCCCAGGACAGGGTCTCACCCTCCACTTT CASSPGQGLTLHF
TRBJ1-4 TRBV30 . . TGTGCCTGGAGTGTCCGAACTCAGAATGAAAAACTGTTTTTT CAWSVRTQNEKLFF
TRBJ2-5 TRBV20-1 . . TGCAGTGCCCGTGGGGGTAGCGGAAACCTCCAAGAGACCCAGTACTTC CSARGGSGNLQETQYF
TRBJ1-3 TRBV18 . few TGTGCCAGCTCACCACCAGGGTCTGGAAACACCATATATTTT CASSPPGSGNTIYF
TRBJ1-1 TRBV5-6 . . TGTGCCAGCAGCCGGTTGGGGCGGAACACTGAAGCTTTCTTT CASSRLGRNTEAFF
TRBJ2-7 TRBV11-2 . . TGTGCCAGCAGCTTAGATAACGGGGCCGGAACCTACGAGCAGTACTTC CASSLDNGAGTYEQYF
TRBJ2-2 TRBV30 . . TGTGCCTGGAGTGTACGATTGGACACCGGGGAGCTGTTTTTT CAWSVRLDTGELFF
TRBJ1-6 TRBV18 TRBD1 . TGTGCCAGCTCACCAGTCAGGACAGGGGATTCACCCCTCCACTTT CASSPVRTGDSPLHF
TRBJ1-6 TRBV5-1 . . TGCGCCAGCAGCTTGGATCGGGGGGCGAAAATGGCACCCCTCCACTTT CASSLDRGAKMAPLHF
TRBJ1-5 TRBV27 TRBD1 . TGTGCCAGCAGTTTAGGTAAGGGACAGAACCATCAGCCCCAGCATTTT CASSLGKGQNHQPQHF
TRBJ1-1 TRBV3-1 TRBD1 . TGTGCCAGCAGCCAAGAGGGCAGGGGGCAGACTGAAGCTTTCTTT CASSQEGRGQTEAFF
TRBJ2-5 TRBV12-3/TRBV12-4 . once TGTGCCAGCAGTTTATCCTCTAGTGGGGAGACCCAGTACTTC CASSLSSSGETQYF
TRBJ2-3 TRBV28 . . TGTGCCAGCAGGCGTCAAGGGACAGATACGCAGTATTTT CASRRQGTDTQYF
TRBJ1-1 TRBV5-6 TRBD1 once TGTGCCAGCAGCTCACGGACAGGGACGATCCTCACTGAAGCTTTCTTT CASSSRTGTILTEAFF
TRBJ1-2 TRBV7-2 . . TGTGCCAGCAGCTTAGGAGGGGGGAACTATGGCTACACCTTC CASSLGGGNYGYTF
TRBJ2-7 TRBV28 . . TGTGCCAGCAGTTTCCCCTCCTACGAGCAGTACTTC CASSFPSYEQYF
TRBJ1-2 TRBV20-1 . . TGCAGTGCTAGAGATTCGGGGAGGTATGGCTACACCTTC CSARDSGRYGYTF
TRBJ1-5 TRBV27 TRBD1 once TGTGCCAGCGGGAATGCAGGGGGCAGGCAGCCCCAGCATTTT CASGNAGGRQPQHF
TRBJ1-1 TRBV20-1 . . TGCAGTGCTACCGCCGACTGGCCGATGAACACTGAAGCTTTCTTT CSATADWPMNTEAFF
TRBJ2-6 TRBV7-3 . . TGTGCCAGCAGCTTGGGACTGCCCTCTGGGGCCAACGTCCTGACTTTC CASSLGLPSGANVLTF
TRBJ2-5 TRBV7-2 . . TGTGCCAGCAGCCGACGCCAGACCCAGTACTTC CASSRRQTQYF